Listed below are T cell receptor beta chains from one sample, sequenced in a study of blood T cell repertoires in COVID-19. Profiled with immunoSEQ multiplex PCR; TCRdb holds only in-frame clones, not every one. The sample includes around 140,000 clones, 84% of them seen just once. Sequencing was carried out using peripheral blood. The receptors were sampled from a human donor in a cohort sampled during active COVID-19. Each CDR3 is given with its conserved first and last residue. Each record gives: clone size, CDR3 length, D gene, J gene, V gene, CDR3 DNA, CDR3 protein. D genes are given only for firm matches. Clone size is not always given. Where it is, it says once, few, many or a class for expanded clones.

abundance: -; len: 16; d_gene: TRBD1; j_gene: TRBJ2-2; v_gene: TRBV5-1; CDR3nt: TGCGCCAGCAGCTTGGACCAGGGGGCGTCCACCGGGGAGCTGTTTTTT; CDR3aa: CASSLDQGASTGELFF
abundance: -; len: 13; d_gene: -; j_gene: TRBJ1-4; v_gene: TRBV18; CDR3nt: TGTGCCAGCTCACCGACAGAGAATGAAAAACTGTTTTTT; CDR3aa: CASSPTENEKLFF
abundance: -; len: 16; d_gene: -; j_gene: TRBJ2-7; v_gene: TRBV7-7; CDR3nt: TGTGCTAGCAGCTTGTGCTTGGTTCAAATTCGGTACGAGCAGTACTTC; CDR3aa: CASSLCLVQIRYEQYF
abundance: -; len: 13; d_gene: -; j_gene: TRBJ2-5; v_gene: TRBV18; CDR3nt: TGTGCCAGCTCCCTACAGAATAAAGAGACCCAGTACTTC; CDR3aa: CASSLQNKETQYF
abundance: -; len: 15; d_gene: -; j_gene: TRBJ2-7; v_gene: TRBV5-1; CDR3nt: TGCGCCAGCAGCTTGAATGGAGGGACGAGCTACGAGCAGTACTTC; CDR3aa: CASSLNGGTSYEQYF
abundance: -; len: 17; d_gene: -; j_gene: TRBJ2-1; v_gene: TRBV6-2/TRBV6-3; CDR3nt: TGTGCCAGCAGTTACTTCTCTCCGAGGAGCTCCTACAATGAGCAGTTCTTC; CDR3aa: CASSYFSPRSSYNEQFF
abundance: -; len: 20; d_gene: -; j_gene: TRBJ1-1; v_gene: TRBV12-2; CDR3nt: TGTGCAAGGCGCTCCCTGCGGCGGGGGGGAGGGTGTCAGTTGAACACTGAAGCTTTCTTT; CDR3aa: CARRSLRRGGGCQLNTEAFF
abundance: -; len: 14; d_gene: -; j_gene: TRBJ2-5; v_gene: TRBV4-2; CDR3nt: TGTGCCAGCAGCCAAGAAGTGGGGGGAGAGACCCAGTACTTC; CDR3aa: CASSQEVGGETQYF
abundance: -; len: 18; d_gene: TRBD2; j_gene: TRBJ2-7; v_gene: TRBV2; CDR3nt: TGTGCCAGCAGTGAAGCCCCTTCTAGCGGGGTGAACTCCTACGAGCAGTACTTC; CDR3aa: CASSEAPSSGVNSYEQYF
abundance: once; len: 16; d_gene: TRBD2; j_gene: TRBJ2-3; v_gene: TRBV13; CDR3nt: TGTGCCAGCAGCGATTCCGGGACTAGCGGCACAGATACGCAGTATTTT; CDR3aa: CASSDSGTSGTDTQYF
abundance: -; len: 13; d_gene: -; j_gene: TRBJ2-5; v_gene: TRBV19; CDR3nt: TGTGCCAGTAGTGCCCAGAGGGGGGAGACCCAGTACTTC; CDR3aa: CASSAQRGETQYF
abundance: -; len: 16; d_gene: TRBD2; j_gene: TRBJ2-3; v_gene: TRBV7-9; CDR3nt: TGTGCCAGCAGCTTACTTAGCGGGGGGGCCGAAGATACGCAGTATTTT; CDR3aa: CASSLLSGGAEDTQYF
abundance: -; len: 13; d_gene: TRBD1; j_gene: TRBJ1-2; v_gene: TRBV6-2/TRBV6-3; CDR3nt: TGTGCCAGCAGCCCGGGGGACAGGAATGGCTACACCTTC; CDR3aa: CASSPGDRNGYTF
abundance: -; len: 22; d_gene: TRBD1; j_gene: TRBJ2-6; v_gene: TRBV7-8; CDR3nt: TGTGCCAGCAGCTTAAGAGTTTCCGCGACAGGGATGAAAAACTCTGGGGCCAACGTCCTGACTTTC; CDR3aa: CASSLRVSATGMKNSGANVLTF
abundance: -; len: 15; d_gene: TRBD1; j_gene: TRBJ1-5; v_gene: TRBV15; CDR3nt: TGTGCCACCAGCAGTAGGACAGGGACCAATCAGCCCCAGCATTTT; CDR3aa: CATSSRTGTNQPQHF